The clone carrying this T cell receptor (beta chain) was recorded a few times. What it recognizes is unknown. Amplification of TCR beta CDR3 regions used RNA as the template. HTBI primers were used for first-round RT-PCR of the TCR CDR3. TCRdb used MiXCR to reprocess the multiplex PCR reads, holding one entry per CDR3 protein. The table has 450,000 to 550,000 distinct CDR3 sequences, approximately 25% seen once. The data derive from a study of T cells in Graves' hyperthyroidism and ophthalmopathy. Study in general: Peripheral blood was acquired at first diagnosis, ahead of any therapy whatsoever. General study findings and limits: Ophthalmopathy got predicted by the model a median about 6.7 months before its onset. In blood, most of the thyroid clonotypes expanded above 0.001 were also present.

Around 9.8 ml fresh peripheral blood yielded the PBMCs. Trimming took off 1 base at V and 4 bases at J, with 13 bases between the two ends. Germline CDR1 is SEHNR and CDR2 is FQNEAQ (reference sequence). The CDR3 sequence is 15 residues long. The rearrangement uses TRBV7-9 and TRBJ1-2; possible D gene TRBD1, 5 bases. The source material was blood. The receptor comes from a woman in her twenties or thirties with Graves' ophthalmopathy. CDR3 region: CASSLEGVGIYGYTF. CDR3 DNA sequence: TGTGCCAGCAGCTTAGAAGGGGTAGGGATCTATGGCTACACCTTC.